The 20 T cell receptor beta chains presented below share a single source sample, sequenced in a study of sequential checkpoint blockade in melanoma. Some clones are missing from TCRdb's copy, which holds only in-frame ones; the method was immunoSEQ multiplex PCR. The data hold about 5,300 clones, with less than 75% observed a single time. Regarding treatment: randomized to nivolumab then ipilimumab (arm A) or the reverse (arm B). The sequencing here drew on CD8+ T cells sorted from blood (inferred from file names), taken from a patient given nivolumab and ipilimumab in sequence. These receptors were taken from a human donor with melanoma.

The chain carries TRBV7-8 and TRBJ1-1; 8 bases fit TRBD1. The CDR3 length is 17 residues. The V segment lost 5 bases and the J segment 0 bases; nucleotides outside the gene matches: 11. Germline V lookup: CDR1 SGHVS, CDR2 FQNEAQ. Here the CDR3 reads CASSGAQGAGLNTEAFF. The CDR3 bases are TGTGCCAGCAGCGGAGCCCAGGGGGCGGGTTTGAACACTGAAGCTTTCTTT.

Sample share makes this clone large (0.1 to 1%). This rearrangement joins TRBV21-1 to TRBJ1-1. TRBV21-1 is tagged as a pseudogene. The CDR3 has 16 residues. CDR3: CASSMGRGSGNTEAFF. The CDR3 bases are TGTGCCAGCAGCATGGGGAGGGGGAGTGGGAACACTGAAGCTTTCTTT.

V usage is TRBV7-9 and J usage is TRBJ1-2; 9 bases are a match to TRBD1. This CDR3 is built from 13 residues. CDR1 is SEHNR and CDR2 is FQNEAQ in the germline V gene (reference sequence). After removal of 1 base from V and 7 bases from J, the junction contained 1 base not matched to a gene. CDR3 nucleotide sequence: TGTGCCAGCAGCTTAGAACAGGGGGCTGGCTACACCTTC. Protein sequence: CASSLEQGAGYTF.

V usage is TRBV7-2 and J usage is TRBJ1-2, with unresolved D. The V and J ends lost 0 bases and 2 bases respectively, with 10 bases between them. The CDR3 consists of 15 residues. From germline, CDR1 is SGHTA and CDR2 FQGNSA. The CDR3 DNA follows: TGTGCCAGCAGCTTAGCTTTGGCCTCCAACTATGGCTACACCTTC. Protein: CASSLALASNYGYTF.

The chain joins TRBV6-5 to TRBJ2-6; D is uncertain. Trimming removed 6 bases at V and 2 bases at J, with 8 bases between. Germline CDR1 and CDR2: MNHEY and SVGAGI. This CDR3 contains 14 residues. The CDR3 DNA reads as TGTGCCAGCAGCTTAGTAACTGGGGCCAACGTCCTGACTTTC. Protein: CASSLVTGANVLTF.

The chain employs TRBV7-6 and TRBJ2-6, with no clear D. This CDR3 comprises 15 residues. Trimming removed 5 bases at V and 2 bases at J, with 10 bases between. Germline-derived CDR1 and CDR2 are SGHVS and FNYEAQ. Written as DNA, the CDR3 is TGTGCCAGCAGCCTCGCCGCTACTGGGGCCAACGTCCTGACTTTC. This codes for CASSLAATGANVLTF.

This chain connects TRBV7-2 to TRBJ1-4; D perhaps matches TRBD1 (5 bases). V was cut by 3 bases and J by 7 bases, with 15 bases left in between. Per germline, CDR1 SGHTA and CDR2 FQGNSA. The CDR3 consists of 15 residues. CDR3 loop: CASSLTAMTREKLFF. The CDR3 DNA reads TGTGCCAGCAGCTTGACAGCTATGACACGTGAAAAACTGTTTTTT.

The CDR3 spells CSVVWRRVLGVPYQETQYF. The CDR3, as DNA: TGCAGCGTTGTTTGGCGGCGAGTCTTAGGGGTGCCCTACCAAGAGACCCAGTACTTC. The chain uses TRBV29-1 and TRBJ2-5, with D perhaps matching TRBD1 (5 bases). The CDR3 has 19 amino acids. V lost 4 bases to trimming and J lost 0 bases, with 27 bases between them. CDR1 and CDR2 from the germline V gene are SQVTM and ANQGSEA.

V is TRBV2 and J is TRBJ1-1; TRBD1 matches at 7 bases. CDR3 length: 14 amino acids. CDR1 is SNHLY, CDR2 FYNNEI, per germline. Unmatched junction bases numbered 5, after V lost 6 bases and J lost 1 base. CDR3 DNA: TGTGCCAGCAGCCGGAGACAGGGGAACACTGAAGCTTTCTTT. As protein: CASSRRQGNTEAFF.

CDR3 protein: CASSVGLGERYEQYF. The CDR3 region has the DNA TGTGCCAGCAGCGTGGGACTAGGTGAAAGGTACGAGCAGTACTTC. The chain is built from TRBV9 and TRBJ2-7; TRBD2 aligns across 8 bases. The CDR3 sequence is 15 residues long. CDR1 and CDR2 (germline): SGDLS, YYNGEE. Trimming removed 2 bases from V and 4 bases from J; junction bases left unmatched: 8.

The chain links TRBV7-2 to TRBJ1-1; D unclear. Germline V gene data show CDR1 as SGHTA and CDR2 as FQGNSA. This CDR3 spans 16 amino acids. Trimming took off 2 bases at V and 4 bases at J, with 17 bases between the two ends. CDR3 coding DNA: TGTGCCAGCAGCTTACCCTCGGGTTTGTTAGGCACTGAAGCTTTCTTT. Protein product: CASSLPSGLLGTEAFF.

V and J are TRBV7-9 and TRBJ2-2, with 11 bases fitting TRBD1. Germline lookup yields CDR1 SEHNR and CDR2 FQNEAQ (reference sequence). This CDR3 contains 15 residues. V gave up 4 bases and J gave up 5 bases; unmatched junction bases: 3. This chain's CDR3 is CASSSGTGGTGELFF. CDR3 in DNA: TGTGCCAGCAGCTCCGGGACAGGGGGAACCGGGGAGCTGTTTTTT.

This clone has more than one count but fewer than ten. Here the CDR3 reads CATTFQGRSNQPQHF. DNA of the CDR3: TGTGCCACTACTTTCCAGGGAAGGAGCAATCAGCCCCAGCATTTT. V gene TRBV25-1 combines with J gene TRBJ1-5; D is perhaps TRBD1 (5 bases). Looked up from germline, CDR1 is MGHDK and CDR2 is SYGVNS. The CDR3 contains 15 residues. Trimming took off 10 bases at V and 1 base at J, with 17 bases between the two ends.

This clone was detected a few times. V and J are TRBV4-3 and TRBJ2-7; TRBD1 matches at 10 bases. This CDR3 is built from 15 residues. Losses at the gene ends were 3 bases for V and 0 bases for J; bases not matched to a gene: 2. Germline CDR1 and CDR2: LGHNA and YSLEER. The CDR3 DNA follows: TGCGCCAGCAGCCAGGGACAGGGGATCTCCTACGAGCAGTACTTC. It is translated as CASSQGQGISYEQYF.

The chain is built from TRBV6-5 and TRBJ2-7; possible D gene TRBD2, 6 bases. The CDR3 is made up of 15 amino acids. In germline, CDR1 is MNHEY, CDR2 SVGAGI. V was pared by 0 bases and J by 7 bases, with 16 bases between. The CDR3 nucleotides are TGTGCCAGCAGTTACTCGACACTAGCAGTGGGGGAGCAGTACTTC. It yields the protein CASSYSTLAVGEQYF.

This clone was seen more than once but under ten times. The V call is TRBV6-6, the J call TRBJ1-6; no firm D call. Looked up from germline, CDR1 is MNHNY and CDR2 is SVGAGI (reference sequence). There are 12 residues in the CDR3. The V end lost 3 bases, the J end lost 15 bases, and 12 bases lay between the germline ends. The CDR3 bases are TGTGCCAGCAGTTATGATCGACTTCTCCTCCACTTT. Its translation: CASSYDRLLLHF.

The chain couples TRBV5-4 to TRBJ2-1; 11 bases match TRBD2. Germline V gene lookup returns CDR1 SGHNT and CDR2 YYREEE (reference sequence). J lost 8 bases, V lost 5 bases, and 9 bases had no gene match. The CDR3 extends over 15 amino acids. CDR3 coding DNA: TGTGCCAGCAGGGAGCGGCTAGCGGGGGGATATGAGCAGTTCTTC. It specifies CASRERLAGGYEQFF.

This chain connects TRBV11-3 to TRBJ2-1; maybe TRBD1 (5 bases). CDR3 size: 13 residues. V was shortened by 2 bases and J by 10 bases, with 12 bases between the two germline ends. Germline V gene sequence: CDR1 SGHNT, CDR2 YENEEA. CDR3 protein: CASSLKVSGEQFF. The CDR3 coding sequence is TGTGCCAGCAGCTTAAAGGTTTCAGGGGAGCAGTTCTTC. The full variable domain, completed using reference TRBV11-3 and TRBJ2-1, is EAGVVQSPRYKIIEKKQPVAFWCNPISGHNTLYWYLQNLGQGPELLIRYENEEAVDDSQLPKDRFSAERLKGVDSTLKIQPAELGDSAVYLCASSLKVSGEQFFGPGTRLTVL.

The chain carries TRBV4-3 and TRBJ2-7; 9 nucleotides agree with TRBD2. The ends lost 0 bases at V and 4 bases at J; junction bases unmatched: 7. The CDR3 extends over 16 amino acids. Germline values: CDR1 LGHNA, CDR2 YSLEER. DNA for the CDR3: TGCGCCAGCAGCCAAGATCGCGGTAGCGGGGGATACGAGCAGTACTTC. Translating gives CASSQDRGSGGYEQYF.

This clone has more than one count but fewer than ten. V and J are TRBV27 and TRBJ2-7; no definite D call. This CDR3 contains 12 residues. V lost 5 bases, J lost 5 bases, and 10 bases lay in between. The germline CDR1 and CDR2 sequences are MNHEY and SMNVEV (reference sequence). The CDR3 protein is CASSQDFHEQYF. The CDR3 region has the DNA TGTGCCAGCAGTCAAGACTTTCACGAGCAGTACTTC.